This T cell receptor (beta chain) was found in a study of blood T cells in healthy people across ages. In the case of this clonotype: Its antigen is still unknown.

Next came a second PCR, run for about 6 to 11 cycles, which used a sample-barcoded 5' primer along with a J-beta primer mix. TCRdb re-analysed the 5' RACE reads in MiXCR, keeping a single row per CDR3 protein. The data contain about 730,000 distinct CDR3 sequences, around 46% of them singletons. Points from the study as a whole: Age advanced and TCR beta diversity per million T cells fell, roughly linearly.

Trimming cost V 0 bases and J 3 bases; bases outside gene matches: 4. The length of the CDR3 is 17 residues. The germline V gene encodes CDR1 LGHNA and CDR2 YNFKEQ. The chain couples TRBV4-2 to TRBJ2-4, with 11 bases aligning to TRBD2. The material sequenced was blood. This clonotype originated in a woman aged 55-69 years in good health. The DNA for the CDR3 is TGTGCCAGCAGCCAAGAGTTAGCGGGAGGGGGCAAAAACATTCAGTACTTC. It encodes CASSQELAGGGKNIQYF.